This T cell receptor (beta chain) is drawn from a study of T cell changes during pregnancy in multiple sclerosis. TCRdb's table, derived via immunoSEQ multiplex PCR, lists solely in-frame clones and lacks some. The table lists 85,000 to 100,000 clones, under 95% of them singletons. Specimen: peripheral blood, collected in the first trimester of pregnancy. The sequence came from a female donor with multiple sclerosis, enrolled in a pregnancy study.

This chain's CDR3 is CASSLGTVGDSEQFF. The CDR3 region has the DNA TGTGCCAGCAGCTTAGGTACAGTCGGGGATAGTGAGCAGTTCTTC. The genes are TRBV7-7 and TRBJ2-1; tentatively, D is TRBD2 (5 bases). CDR1 and CDR2 from the germline V gene are SSHAT and FNYEAQ (reference sequence). This CDR3 comprises 15 residues. The V end lost 1 base, the J end lost 9 bases, and 16 bases lay between the germline ends. Filled out from reference TRBV7-7 and TRBJ2-1, the complete variable domain reads GAGVSQSPRYKVTKRGQDVTLRCDPISSHATLYWYQQALGQGPEFLTYFNYEAQPDKSGLPSDRFSAERPEGSISTLTIQRTEQRDSAMYRCASSLGTVGDSEQFFGPGTRLTVL.